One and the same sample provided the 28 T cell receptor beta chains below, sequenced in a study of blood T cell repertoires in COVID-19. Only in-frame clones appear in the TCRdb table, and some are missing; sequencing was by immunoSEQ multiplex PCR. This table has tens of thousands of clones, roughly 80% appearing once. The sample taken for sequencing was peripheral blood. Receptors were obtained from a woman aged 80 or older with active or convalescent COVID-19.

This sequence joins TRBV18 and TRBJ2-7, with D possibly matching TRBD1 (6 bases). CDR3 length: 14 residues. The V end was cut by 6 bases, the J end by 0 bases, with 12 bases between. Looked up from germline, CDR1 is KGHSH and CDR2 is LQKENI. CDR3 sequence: CASSLTGTSYEQYF. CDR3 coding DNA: TGTGCCAGCTCCCTGACAGGAACCTCCTACGAGCAGTACTTC.

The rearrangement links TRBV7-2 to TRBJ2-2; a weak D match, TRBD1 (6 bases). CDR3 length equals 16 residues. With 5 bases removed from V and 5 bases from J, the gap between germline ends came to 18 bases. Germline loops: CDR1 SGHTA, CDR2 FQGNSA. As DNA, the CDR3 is TGTGCCAGCAGCCCACAGGGTGCCAGGCGAACCGGGGAGCTGTTTTTT. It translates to CASSPQGARRTGELFF.

DNA of the CDR3: TGTGCCAGCAGCCAAGGAGGTATGAACACTGAAGCTTTCTTT. Translated: CASSQGGMNTEAFF. The V gene is TRBV4-2, the J gene TRBJ1-1; the D is unclear. Germline V gives CDR1 LGHNA, CDR2 YNFKEQ. The CDR3 sequence is 14 residues long. V was clipped by 1 base and J by 0 bases, with 6 bases between them.

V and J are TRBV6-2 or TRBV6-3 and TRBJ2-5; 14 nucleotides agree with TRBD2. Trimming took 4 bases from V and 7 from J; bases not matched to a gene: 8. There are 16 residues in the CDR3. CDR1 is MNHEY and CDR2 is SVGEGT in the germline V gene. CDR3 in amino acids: CASSSSGTSGRGTQYF. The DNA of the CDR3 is TGTGCCAGCAGTTCCTCCGGGACTAGCGGGAGAGGGACCCAGTACTTC.

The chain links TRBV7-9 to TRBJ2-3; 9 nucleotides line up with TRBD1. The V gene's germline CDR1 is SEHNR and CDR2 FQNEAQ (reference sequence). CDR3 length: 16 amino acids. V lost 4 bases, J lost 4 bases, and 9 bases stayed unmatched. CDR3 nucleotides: TGTGCCAGCAGCTCCACGGGACAGGGCCTCCCAGATACGCAGTATTTT. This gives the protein CASSSTGQGLPDTQYF.

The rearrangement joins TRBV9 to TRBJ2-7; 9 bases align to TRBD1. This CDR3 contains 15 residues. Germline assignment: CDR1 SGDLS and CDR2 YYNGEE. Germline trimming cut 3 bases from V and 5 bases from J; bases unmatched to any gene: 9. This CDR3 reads CASSEEGQGRDEQYF. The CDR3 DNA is TGTGCCAGCAGCGAAGAGGGACAGGGAAGAGACGAGCAGTACTTC.

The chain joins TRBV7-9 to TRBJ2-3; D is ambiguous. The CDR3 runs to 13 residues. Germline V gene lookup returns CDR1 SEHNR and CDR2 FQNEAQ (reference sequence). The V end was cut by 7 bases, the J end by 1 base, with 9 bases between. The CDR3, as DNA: TGTGCCAGCACTCCTGCGGGCACAGATACGCAGTATTTT. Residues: CASTPAGTDTQYF.

CDR3 sequence: CASNMGGAGAFF. In DNA form, the CDR3 reads TGTGCCAGCAACATGGGAGGCGCGGGGGCTTTCTTT. J is TRBJ1-1 and V is TRBV5-6, with D unclear. The CDR3 loop spans 12 amino acids. Trimming took 6 bases from V and 11 from J, leaving 17 bases between them. Germline V gene sequence: CDR1 SGHDT, CDR2 YYEEEE.

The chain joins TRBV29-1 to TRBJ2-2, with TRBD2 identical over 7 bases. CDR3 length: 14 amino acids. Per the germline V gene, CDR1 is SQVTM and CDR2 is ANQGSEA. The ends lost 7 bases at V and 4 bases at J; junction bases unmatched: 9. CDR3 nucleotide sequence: TGCAGCGCCGCGGGGGAGTTCCCCACCGGGGAGCTGTTTTTT. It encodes CSAAGEFPTGELFF.

CDR3 sequence: CAWRGQGHGYTF. The CDR3 region has the DNA TGTGCCTGGAGGGGTCAGGGGCATGGCTACACCTTC. J is TRBJ1-2 and V is TRBV30, with D possibly being TRBD1 (6 bases). In germline, CDR1 is GTSNPN, CDR2 SVGIG (reference sequence). The ends were cut back, 3 bases at V and 6 bases at J, with 11 bases in the middle. CDR3 length: 12 residues.

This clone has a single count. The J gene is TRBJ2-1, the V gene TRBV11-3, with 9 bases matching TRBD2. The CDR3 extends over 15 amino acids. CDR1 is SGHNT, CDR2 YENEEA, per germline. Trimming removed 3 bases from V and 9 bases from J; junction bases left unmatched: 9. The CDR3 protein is CASSFPGLAIGEQFF. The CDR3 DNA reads TGTGCCAGCAGCTTCCCGGGACTAGCAATAGGTGAGCAGTTCTTC.

This CDR3 is CASSLAFGQGNGYTF. In DNA, the CDR3 is TGCGCCAGCAGCTTGGCCTTTGGACAGGGGAATGGCTACACCTTC. The genes are TRBV5-1 and TRBJ1-2; the match to TRBD1 covers 9 bases. Germline lookup yields CDR1 SGHRS and CDR2 YFSETQ. J was trimmed by 6 bases and V by 0 bases; bases with no gene match: 6. This CDR3 region has 15 residues. Combining the CDR3 with reference TRBV5-1 and TRBJ1-2 gives the whole variable domain KAGVTQTPRYLIKTRGQQVTLSCSPISGHRSVSWYQQTPGQGLQFLFEYFSETQRNKGNFPGRFSGRQFSNSRSEMNVSTLELGDSALYLCASSLAFGQGNGYTFGSGTRLTVV.

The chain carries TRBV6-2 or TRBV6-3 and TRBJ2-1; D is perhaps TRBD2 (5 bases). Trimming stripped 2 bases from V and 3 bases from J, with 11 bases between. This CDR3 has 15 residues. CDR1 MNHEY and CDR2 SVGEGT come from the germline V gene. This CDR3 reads CASSYQRTVYNEQFF. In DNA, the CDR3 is TGTGCCAGCAGTTACCAAAGGACTGTCTACAATGAGCAGTTCTTC.

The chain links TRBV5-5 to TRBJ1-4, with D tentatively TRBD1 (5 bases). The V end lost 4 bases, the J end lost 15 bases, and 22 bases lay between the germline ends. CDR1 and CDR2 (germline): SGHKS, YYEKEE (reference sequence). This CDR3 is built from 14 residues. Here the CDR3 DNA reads TGTGCCAGCAGCCTGGACATGACCATTGAAGGGGTGTTTTTT. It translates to CASSLDMTIEGVFF.

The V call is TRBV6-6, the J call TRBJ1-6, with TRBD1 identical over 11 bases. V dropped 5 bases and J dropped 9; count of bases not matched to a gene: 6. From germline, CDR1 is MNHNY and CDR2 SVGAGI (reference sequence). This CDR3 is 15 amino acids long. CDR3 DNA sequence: TGTGCCAGCAGTCCCGGACAGGGGGCAAGTTCACCCCTCCACTTT. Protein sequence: CASSPGQGASSPLHF.

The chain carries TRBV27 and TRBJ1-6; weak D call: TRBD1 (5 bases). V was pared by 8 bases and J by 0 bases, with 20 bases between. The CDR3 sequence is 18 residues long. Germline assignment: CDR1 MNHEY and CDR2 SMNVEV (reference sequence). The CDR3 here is CASRRGKWASSYNSPLHF. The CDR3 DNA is TGTGCCAGCCGCCGGGGGAAATGGGCTAGCTCCTATAATTCACCCCTCCACTTT.

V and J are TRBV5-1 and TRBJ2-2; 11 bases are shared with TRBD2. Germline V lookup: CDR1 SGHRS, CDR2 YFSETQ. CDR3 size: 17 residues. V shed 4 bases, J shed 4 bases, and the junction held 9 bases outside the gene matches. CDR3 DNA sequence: TGCGCCAGCAGCCCCCAGGGACTAGCGGCTTTCACCGGGGAGCTGTTTTTT. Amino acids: CASSPQGLAAFTGELFF.

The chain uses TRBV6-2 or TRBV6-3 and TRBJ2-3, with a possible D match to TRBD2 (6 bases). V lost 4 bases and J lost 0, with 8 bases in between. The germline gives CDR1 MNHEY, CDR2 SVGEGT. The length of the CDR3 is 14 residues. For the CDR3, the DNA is TGTGCCAGCAGTTCGGGACTTAGCACAGATACGCAGTATTTT. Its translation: CASSSGLSTDTQYF.

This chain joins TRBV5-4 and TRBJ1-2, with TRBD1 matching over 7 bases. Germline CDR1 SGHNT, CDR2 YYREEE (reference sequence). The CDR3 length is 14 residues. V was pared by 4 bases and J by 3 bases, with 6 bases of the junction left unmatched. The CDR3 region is CASSETQGYYGYTF. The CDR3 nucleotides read TGTGCCAGCAGCGAAACACAGGGGTACTATGGCTACACCTTC.

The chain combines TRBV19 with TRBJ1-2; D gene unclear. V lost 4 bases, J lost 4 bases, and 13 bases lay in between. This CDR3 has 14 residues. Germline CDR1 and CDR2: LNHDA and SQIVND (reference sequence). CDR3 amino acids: CASSSPGRPYGYTF. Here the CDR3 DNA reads TGTGCCAGTAGTAGCCCGGGAAGACCCTATGGCTACACCTTC.

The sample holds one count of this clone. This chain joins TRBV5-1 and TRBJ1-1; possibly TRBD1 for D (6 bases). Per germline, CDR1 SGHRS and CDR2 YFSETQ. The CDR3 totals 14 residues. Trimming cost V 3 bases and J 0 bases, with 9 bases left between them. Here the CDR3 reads CASSSQGMNTEAFF. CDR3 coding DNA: TGCGCCAGCAGCTCCCAGGGGATGAACACTGAAGCTTTCTTT.

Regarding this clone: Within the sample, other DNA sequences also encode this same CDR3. The CDR3 protein is CASSVGGGSYNEQFF. Written as DNA, the CDR3 is TGTGCCAGCAGCGTAGGAGGAGGCTCCTACAATGAGCAGTTCTTC. The chain carries TRBV9 and TRBJ2-1; tentatively, D is TRBD2 (5 bases). CDR3 length equals 15 residues. Per germline, CDR1 SGDLS and CDR2 YYNGEE. V was cut by 0 bases and J by 0 bases, with 7 bases left in between.

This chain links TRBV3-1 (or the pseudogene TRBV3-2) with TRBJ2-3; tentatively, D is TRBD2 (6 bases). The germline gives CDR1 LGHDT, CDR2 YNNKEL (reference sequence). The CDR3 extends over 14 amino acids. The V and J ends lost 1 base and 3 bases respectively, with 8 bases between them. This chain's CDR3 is CASSQARGTDTQYF. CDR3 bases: TGTGCCAGCAGCCAAGCTCGGGGGACAGATACGCAGTATTTT.

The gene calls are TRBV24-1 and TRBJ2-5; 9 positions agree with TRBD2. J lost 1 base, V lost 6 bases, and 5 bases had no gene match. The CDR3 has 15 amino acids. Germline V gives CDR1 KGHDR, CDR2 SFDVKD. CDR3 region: CATSRAGGSQETQYF. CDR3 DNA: TGTGCCACCAGTAGAGCGGGAGGTTCCCAAGAGACCCAGTACTTC.

The CDR3 coding sequence is TGTGCCAGCAGCTTGAGGGACAACTCCTACGAGCAGTACTTC. Translating it yields CASSLRDNSYEQYF. The chain couples TRBV7-9 to TRBJ2-7, with D tentatively TRBD1 (6 bases). This CDR3 region has 14 residues. From germline, CDR1 is SEHNR and CDR2 FQNEAQ (reference sequence). V lost 3 bases and J 0 bases, leaving 9 bases between the germline ends.

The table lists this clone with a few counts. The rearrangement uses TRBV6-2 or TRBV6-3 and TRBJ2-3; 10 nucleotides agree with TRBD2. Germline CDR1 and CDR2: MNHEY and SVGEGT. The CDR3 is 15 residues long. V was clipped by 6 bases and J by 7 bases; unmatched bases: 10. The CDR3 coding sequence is TGTGCCAGCAGCTTTCTAGCGGGGGTTATTAATACGCAGTATTTT. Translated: CASSFLAGVINTQYF.

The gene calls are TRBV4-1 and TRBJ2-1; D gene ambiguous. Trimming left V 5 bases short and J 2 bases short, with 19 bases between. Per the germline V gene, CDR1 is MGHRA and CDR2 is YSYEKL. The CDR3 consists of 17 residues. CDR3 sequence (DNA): TGCGCCAGCAGCGCTCCTCTTGGGCAGGCCACCTACAATGAGCAGTTCTTC. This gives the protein CASSAPLGQATYNEQFF.

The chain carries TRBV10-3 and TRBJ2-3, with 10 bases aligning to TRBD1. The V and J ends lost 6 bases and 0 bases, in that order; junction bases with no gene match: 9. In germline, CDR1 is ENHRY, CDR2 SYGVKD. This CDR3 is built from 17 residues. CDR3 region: CAIRVAPGQGSTDTQYF. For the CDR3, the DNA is TGTGCCATCAGAGTAGCCCCGGGACAGGGGAGCACAGATACGCAGTATTTT.